This T cell receptor beta chain was sequenced in a study of molecular identifiers for immune sequencing clone quantification (dated by TCRdb to the late 2010s). About the full investigation: In a replicate experiment, RNA from around 20,000 or 100,000 naive CD8 T cells was split into five aliquots, four of which were sequenced. This methods study benchmarked molecular-identifier clustering-based TCR repertoire sequencing (MIDCIRS) and TCR RNA copy counting, using CD8 T cells to do so. General conclusions and limits of the study: When barcode sub-clustering was left out, chimeric consensus sequences inflated TCR diversity, with chimeras reaching as high as 47%. Spiked-in Jurkat TCR RNA equal to a single cell's worth was reported to be detectable even within one million naive CD8 T cells. Highly expanded clone sizes could be underestimated if identical TCR molecules share a barcode. Naive libraries contained spiked-in Jurkat TCR RNA (10 copies' worth), which is not part of the donor repertoire. Approximately 3.3 recovered TCR RNA copies per cell were obtained by modeling, versus about 9 by digital PCR, implying a capture efficiency of about 30%. In CMV-specific effector cells, clones with more than 20 RNA copies accounted for over 97% of molecules, whereas in naive cells such clones accounted for under 1%.

The library was made by PCR. Sequencing instrument: Illumina HiSeq 4000. Bulk TCR libraries were generated as previously described, with the TCR primers listed in Table S5 used. Purification of total RNA was performed with the Qiagen AllPrep DNA/RNA kit. Before any analysis, reads coming from multiple sequencing runs of the same library were combined into one pool. As for the original processing: Reads were retained only if the reads had an exact TCR constant sequence, and the retained reads were trimmed to 150 nt and grouped according to their 12-nt molecular barcodes. Reads within each barcode group were sub-clustered using a 15% Levenshtein threshold, and quality-weighted consensus sequences were constructed for each RNA molecule. Non-functional sequences were excluded, and lower-count sequences lying one edit away from another sequence were also excluded. Based on fitting two negative binomial distributions, any barcode sub-cluster with under 20% of the maximum read count was discarded. TCRdb reprocessed the public reads (quality trimming at Q25 with fastp, clone calling with MiXCR) and kept in-frame beta chains. All rows with the same CDR3 protein become a single entry with the most common DNA and genes. TCRdb assigned the V and J calls; the authors' analysis was not used. Here the sample has about 320,000 distinct CDR3 sequences; about 22% occur a single time. About 0.79% of the sample belongs to the ten largest clones.

Naive CD8 T cell libraries were made from 20,000 to 1,000,000 sorted cells using 10%, 30% or 50% of purified RNA. Naive CD8 T cells, defined as CD8+CD4-CCR7+CD45RA+, were FACS-sorted into RLT Plus buffer on a BD FACSAria II. Approximately nine TCR copies' worth of Jurkat RNA were spiked into 20,000-1,000,000 naive CD8 T cell samples to test detection sensitivity. CD8 T cells were enriched with RosetteSep CD8+ T Cell Enrichment Cocktail and Ficoll-Paque, followed by ACK red cell lysis. The germline V gene sets CDR1 to MNHEY and CDR2 to SVGAGI. V lost 6 bases and J lost 6 bases; the stretch between them is 16 bases long. Spanning cysteine to phenylalanine, the CDR3 consists of 14 amino acids. Just CDR3 DNA is preserved here, 42 bases in frame from base 1. Points on this clonotype: The specificity of this receptor is unknown. The input lacks base qualities; no much larger clone sits a single base away.

Specimen: naive CD8+ T cells from blood, with Jurkat cell RNA spiked in. The cell subset or site label corresponds to: FACS-sorted CD8+CD4-CCR7+CD45RA+ naive T cells. The origin of this receptor is a human donor in good health. Some libraries in this study had Jurkat cell RNA spiked in. The chain joins TRBV6-5 to TRBJ2-3; the D segment could be TRBD2, given 5 matching bases. The CDR3 reads as follows: CASSSGKPRDTQYF. The sequenced DNA is TGTGCCAGCAGCTCCGGGAAGCCTCGGGATACGCAGTATTTT.